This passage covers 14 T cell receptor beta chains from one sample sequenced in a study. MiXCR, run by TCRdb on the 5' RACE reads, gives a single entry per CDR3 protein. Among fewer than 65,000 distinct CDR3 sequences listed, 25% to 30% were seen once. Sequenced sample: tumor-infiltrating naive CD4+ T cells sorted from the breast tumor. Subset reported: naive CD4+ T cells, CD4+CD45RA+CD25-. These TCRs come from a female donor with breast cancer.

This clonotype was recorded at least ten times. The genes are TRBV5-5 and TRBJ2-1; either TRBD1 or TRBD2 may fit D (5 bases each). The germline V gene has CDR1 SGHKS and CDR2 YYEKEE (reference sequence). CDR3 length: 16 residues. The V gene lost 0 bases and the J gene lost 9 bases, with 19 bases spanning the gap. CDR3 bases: TGTGCCAGCAGCTTGGTTCCGGGACCCAGCAGGAGTGAGCAGTTCTTC. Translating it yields CASSLVPGPSRSEQFF.

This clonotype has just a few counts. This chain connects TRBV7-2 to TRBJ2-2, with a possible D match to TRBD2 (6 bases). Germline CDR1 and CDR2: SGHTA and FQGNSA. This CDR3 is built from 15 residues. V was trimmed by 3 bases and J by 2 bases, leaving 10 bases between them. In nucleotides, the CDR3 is TGTGCCAGCAGCTTCACTAGCTATAACACCGGGGAGCTGTTTTTT. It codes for CASSFTSYNTGELFF.

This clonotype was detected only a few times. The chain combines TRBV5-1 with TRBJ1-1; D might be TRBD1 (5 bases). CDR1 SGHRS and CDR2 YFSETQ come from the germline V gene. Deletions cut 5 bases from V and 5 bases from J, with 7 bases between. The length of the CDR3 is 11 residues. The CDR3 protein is CASRNRTEAFF. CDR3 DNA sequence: TGCGCCAGCAGAAACAGGACTGAAGCTTTCTTT. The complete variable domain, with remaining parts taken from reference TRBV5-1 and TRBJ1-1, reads KAGVTQTPRYLIKTRGQQVTLSCSPISGHRSVSWYQQTPGQGLQFLFEYFSETQRNKGNFPGRFSGRQFSNSRSEMNVSTLELGDSALYLCASRNRTEAFFGQGTRLTVV.

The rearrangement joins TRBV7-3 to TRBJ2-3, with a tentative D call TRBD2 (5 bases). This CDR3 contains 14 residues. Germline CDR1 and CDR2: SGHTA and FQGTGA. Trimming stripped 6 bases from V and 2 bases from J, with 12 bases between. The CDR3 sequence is CASSPGLATDTQYF. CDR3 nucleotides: TGTGCCAGCAGTCCTGGGCTAGCCACAGATACGCAGTATTTT.

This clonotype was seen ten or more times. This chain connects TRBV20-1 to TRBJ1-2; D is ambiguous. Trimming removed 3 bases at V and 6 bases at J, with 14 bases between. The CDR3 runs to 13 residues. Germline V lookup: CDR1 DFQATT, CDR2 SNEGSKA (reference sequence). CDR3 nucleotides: TGCAGTGCTAGTACCAGGCTTTCTGATGGCTACACCTTC. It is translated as CSASTRLSDGYTF.

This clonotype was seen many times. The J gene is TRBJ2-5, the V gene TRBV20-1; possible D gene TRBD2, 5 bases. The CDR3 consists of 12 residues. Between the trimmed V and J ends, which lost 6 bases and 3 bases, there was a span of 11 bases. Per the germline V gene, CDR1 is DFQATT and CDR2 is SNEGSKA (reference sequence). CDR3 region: CSAPTREETQYF. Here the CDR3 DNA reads TGCAGTGCCCCCACTAGGGAAGAGACCCAGTACTTC.

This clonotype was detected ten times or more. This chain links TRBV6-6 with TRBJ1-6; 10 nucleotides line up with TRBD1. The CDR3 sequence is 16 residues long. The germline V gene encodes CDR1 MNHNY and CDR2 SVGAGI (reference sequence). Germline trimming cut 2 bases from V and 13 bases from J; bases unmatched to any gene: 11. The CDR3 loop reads CASSYPPTGGSFPLHF. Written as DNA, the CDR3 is TGTGCCAGCAGTTACCCCCCGACAGGGGGCTCCTTTCCCCTCCACTTT.

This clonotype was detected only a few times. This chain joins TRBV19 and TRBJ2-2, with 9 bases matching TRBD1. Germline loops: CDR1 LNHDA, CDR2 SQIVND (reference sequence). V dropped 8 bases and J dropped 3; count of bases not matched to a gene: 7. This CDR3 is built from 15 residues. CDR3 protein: CASSTGQGDTGELFF. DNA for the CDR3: TGTGCCAGTTCAACGGGACAGGGAGACACCGGGGAGCTGTTTTTT.

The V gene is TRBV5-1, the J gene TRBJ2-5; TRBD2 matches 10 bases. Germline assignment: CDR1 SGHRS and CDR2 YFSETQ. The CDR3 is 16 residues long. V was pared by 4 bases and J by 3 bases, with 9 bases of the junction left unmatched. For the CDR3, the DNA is TGCGCCAGCAGCACGCAACGGGGACTAGCGAAAGAGACCCAGTACTTC. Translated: CASSTQRGLAKETQYF. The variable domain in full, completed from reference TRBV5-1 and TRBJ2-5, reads KAGVTQTPRYLIKTRGQQVTLSCSPISGHRSVSWYQQTPGQGLQFLFEYFSETQRNKGNFPGRFSGRQFSNSRSEMNVSTLELGDSALYLCASSTQRGLAKETQYFGPGTRLLVL.

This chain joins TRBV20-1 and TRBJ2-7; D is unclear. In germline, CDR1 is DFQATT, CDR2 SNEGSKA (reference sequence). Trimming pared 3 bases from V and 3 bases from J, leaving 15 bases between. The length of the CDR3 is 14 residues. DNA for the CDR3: TGCAGTGCTAGTGGGCGGAATGTCCTCTACGAGCAGTACTTC. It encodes CSASGRNVLYEQYF.

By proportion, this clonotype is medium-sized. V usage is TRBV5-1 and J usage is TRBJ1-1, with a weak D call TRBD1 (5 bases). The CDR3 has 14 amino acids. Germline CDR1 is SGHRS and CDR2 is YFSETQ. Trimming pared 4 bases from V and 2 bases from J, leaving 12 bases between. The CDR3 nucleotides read TGCGCCAGCAGCCTGAACGGGGGTAACACTGAAGCTTTCTTT. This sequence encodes CASSLNGGNTEAFF.

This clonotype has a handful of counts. In DNA form, the CDR3 reads TGTGCCAGCAGCCGAGCAACAGGGAAAGAGACCCAGTACTTC. Amino acids: CASSRATGKETQYF. The genes are TRBV9 and TRBJ2-5; tentative D call: TRBD1 (6 bases). The CDR3 has 14 amino acids. The V gene's germline CDR1 is SGDLS and CDR2 YYNGEE. V dropped 4 bases and J dropped 3 bases, with 13 bases sitting between them.

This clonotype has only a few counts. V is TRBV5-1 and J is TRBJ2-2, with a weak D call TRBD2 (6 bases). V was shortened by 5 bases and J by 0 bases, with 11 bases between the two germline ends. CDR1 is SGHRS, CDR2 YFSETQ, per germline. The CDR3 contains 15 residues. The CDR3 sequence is CASRQGTSNTGELFF. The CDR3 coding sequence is TGCGCCAGCAGACAAGGGACTTCGAACACCGGGGAGCTGTTTTTT.

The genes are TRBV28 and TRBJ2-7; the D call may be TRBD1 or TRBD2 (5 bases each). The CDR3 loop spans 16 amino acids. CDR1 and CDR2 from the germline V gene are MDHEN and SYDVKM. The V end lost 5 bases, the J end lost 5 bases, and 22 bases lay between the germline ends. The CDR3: CASSPPFIGEQNEQYF. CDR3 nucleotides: TGTGCCAGCAGTCCCCCCTTTATAGGGGAGCAAAACGAGCAGTACTTC.